Shown below are 2 T cell receptor beta chains from a single sample sequenced in a study of a mutant IDH1 vaccine in newly diagnosed glioma. Time point indicated: baseline, week 1 (first vaccination visit). Documented treatment: pre-vaccination baseline after standard-of-care therapy. Method: immunoSEQ multiplex PCR; TCRdb's copy keeps in-frame clones and lacks some. The data show around 100,000 clones, with over 75% seen just once and roughly 5% held by the top ten. The specimen comprised PBMCs, sampled from a glioma patient treated with radiotherapy, temozolomide or both. The receptors stem from a man aged 40-55 years with glioma. Some clones in this sample may be carry-over from other donors' samples.

The chain carries TRBV4-2 and TRBJ1-3; possibly TRBD1 for D (6 bases). With 1 base removed from V and 1 base from J, the gap between germline ends came to 11 bases. Germline V gives CDR1 LGHNA, CDR2 YNFKEQ. The length of the CDR3 is 16 residues. CDR3 nucleotides: TGTGCCAGCAGCCAAGCGCCAGGGGTATCTGGAAACACCATATATTTT. This sequence encodes CASSQAPGVSGNTIYF.

This sequence joins TRBV14 and TRBJ2-7; no clear D gene. CDR3 size: 13 residues. Germline-derived CDR1 and CDR2 are SGHDN and FVKESK. Trimming took 5 bases from V and 6 from J, leaving 14 bases between them. CDR3 amino acids: CASSSQMGFEQYF. In DNA form, the CDR3 reads TGTGCCAGCAGCTCCCAAATGGGGTTCGAGCAGTACTTC.